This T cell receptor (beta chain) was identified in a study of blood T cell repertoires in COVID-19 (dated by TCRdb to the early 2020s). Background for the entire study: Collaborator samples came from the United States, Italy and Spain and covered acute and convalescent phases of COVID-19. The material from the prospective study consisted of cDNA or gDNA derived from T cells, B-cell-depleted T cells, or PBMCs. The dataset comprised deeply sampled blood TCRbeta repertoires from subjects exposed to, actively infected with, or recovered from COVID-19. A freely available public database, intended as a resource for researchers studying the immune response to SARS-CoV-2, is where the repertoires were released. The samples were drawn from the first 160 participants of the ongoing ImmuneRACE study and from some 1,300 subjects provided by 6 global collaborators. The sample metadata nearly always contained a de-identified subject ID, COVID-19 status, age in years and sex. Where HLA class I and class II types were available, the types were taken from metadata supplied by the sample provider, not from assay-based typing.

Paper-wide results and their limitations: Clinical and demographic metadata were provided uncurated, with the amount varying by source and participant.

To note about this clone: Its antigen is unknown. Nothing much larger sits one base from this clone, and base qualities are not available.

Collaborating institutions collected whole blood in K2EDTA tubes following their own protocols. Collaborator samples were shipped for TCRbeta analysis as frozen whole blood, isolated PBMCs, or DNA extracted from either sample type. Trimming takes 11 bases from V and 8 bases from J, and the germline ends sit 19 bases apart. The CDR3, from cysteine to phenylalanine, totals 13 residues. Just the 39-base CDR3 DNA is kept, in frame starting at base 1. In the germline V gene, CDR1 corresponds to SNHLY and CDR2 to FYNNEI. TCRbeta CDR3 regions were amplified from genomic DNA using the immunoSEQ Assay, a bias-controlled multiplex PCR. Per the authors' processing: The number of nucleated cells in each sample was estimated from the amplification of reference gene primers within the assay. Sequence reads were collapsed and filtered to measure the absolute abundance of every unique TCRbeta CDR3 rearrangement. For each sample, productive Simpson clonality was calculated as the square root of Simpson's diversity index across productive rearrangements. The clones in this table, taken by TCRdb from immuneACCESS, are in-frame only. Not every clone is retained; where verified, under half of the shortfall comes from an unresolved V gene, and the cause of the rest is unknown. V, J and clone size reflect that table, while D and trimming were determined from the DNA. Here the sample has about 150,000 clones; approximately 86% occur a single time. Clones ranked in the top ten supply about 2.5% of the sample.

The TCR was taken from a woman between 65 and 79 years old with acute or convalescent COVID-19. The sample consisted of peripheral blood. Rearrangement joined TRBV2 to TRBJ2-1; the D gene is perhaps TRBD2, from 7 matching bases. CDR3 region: CAATGGGPYEQFF. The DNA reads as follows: TGTGCCGCGACTGGGGGGGGGCCCTATGAGCAGTTCTTC. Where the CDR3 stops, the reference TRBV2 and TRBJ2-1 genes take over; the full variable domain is EPEVTQTPSHQVTQMGQEVILRCVPISNHLYFYWYRQILGQKVEFLVSFYNNEISEKSEIFDDQFSVERPDGSNFTLKIRSTKLEDSAMYFCAATGGGPYEQFFGPGTRLTVL.